This T cell receptor beta chain was captured by sequencing in a study of blood T cell repertoires in COVID-19. About the study: Whether acute or convalescent, the COVID-19 samples came from the United States, Italy and Spain.

As originally analysed: Amplification with reference gene primers provided the estimates of nucleated cell counts. Sequencing was performed with immunoSEQ multiplex PCR; in TCRdb, only in-frame clones are kept and a portion is missing. The V and J calls and the clone size are those of that table, but D and trimming were determined from the DNA. The repertoire holds about 110,000 clones, with around 83% as singletons. Losses at the gene ends were 7 bases for V and 6 bases for J; bases not matched to a gene: 15. The CDR3 contains 16 residues. Germline CDR1 is SQVTM and CDR2 is ANQGSEA. This TCR was recovered from a man aged 40-49 years with acute or convalescent COVID-19. The sequencing sample was made of peripheral blood. J is TRBJ2-1 and V is TRBV29-1; 10 bases are shared with TRBD2. CDR3 nucleotide sequence: TGCAGCGCTATTGGCGCCCTAGCGGGAGAGGGCAATGAGCAGTTCTTC. It codes for CSAIGALAGEGNEQFF.